This T cell receptor beta chain stems from a study of T cells and Merkel cell carcinoma outcomes (dated by TCRdb to the early 2020s). Looking at the study overall: The tumor T-cell repertoire, together with T-cell density, was examined as a predictor of clinical outcome in patients with Merkel cell carcinoma.

The samples were obtained from people who had Merkel cell carcinoma. For CDR1 and CDR2, the germline V gene lists KGHSH and LQKENI. The CDR3 goes from the cysteine to the phenylalanine over 16 residues. Only the CDR3 DNA stays, 48 bases, in frame from base 1. Trimming takes 2 bases from V and 0 bases from J, and the germline ends sit 10 bases apart. What the authors observed across the whole study: Clinical outcomes in Merkel cell carcinoma patients were reported to be predicted by T-cell repertoire features combined with T-cell density.

In regard to this clone: The antigen it binds to is not known. Per-base quality was not reported, and no clone a single base away is much larger than it.

The library was made by the immunoSEQ multiplex PCR assay. Held by TCRdb, this immuneACCESS table contains in-frame sequences only and omits some clones. Under half of the omission traces to an unresolved V gene where checked; the cause of the rest is unknown. This sample has approximately 20,000 clones in its table, and over 75% of those were observed once. The leading ten clones occupy over 3% of the sample. This receptor was obtained from a human donor with Merkel cell carcinoma. This chain joins TRBV18 to TRBJ1-4; the D gene identity is not certain. Sequences were obtained from tumor tissue from Merkel cell carcinoma. The DNA is as follows: TGTGCCAGCTCACCAGGGCCCCGCGCAACTAATGAAAAACTGTTTTTT. Its protein reads: CASSPGPRATNEKLFF.